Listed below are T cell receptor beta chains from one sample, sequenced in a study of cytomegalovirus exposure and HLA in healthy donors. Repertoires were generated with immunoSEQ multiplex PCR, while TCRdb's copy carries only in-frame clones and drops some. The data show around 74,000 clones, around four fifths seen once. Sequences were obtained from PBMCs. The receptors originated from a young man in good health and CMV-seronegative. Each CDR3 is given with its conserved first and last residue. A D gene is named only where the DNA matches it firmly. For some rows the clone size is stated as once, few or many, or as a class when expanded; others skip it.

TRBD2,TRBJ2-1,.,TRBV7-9,TGTGCCAGCCCTAAGGCGGGACTAGCGGGTTCTAGCTCCTACAATGAGCAGTTCTTC,CASPKAGLAGSSSYNEQFF
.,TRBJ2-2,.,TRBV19,TGTGCCAGTGTTACCGGGACTCTCCCCGGGGAGCTGTTTTTT,CASVTGTLPGELFF
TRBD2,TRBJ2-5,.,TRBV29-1,TGCAGCGCTGATAGCGGGAGGGCCCAAGAGACCCAGTACTTC,CSADSGRAQETQYF
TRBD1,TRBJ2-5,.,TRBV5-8,TGTGCCAGCAGCTCACTGGACAGGGGATTTGAGACCCAGTACTTC,CASSSLDRGFETQYF
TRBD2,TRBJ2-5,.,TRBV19,TGTGCCAGTAGTACCCGAAGAACCAGGACTAGCGGGCCTGAACGGTACCAAGAGACCCAGTACTTC,CASSTRRTRTSGPERYQETQYF
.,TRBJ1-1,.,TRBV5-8,TGTGCCAGCTCCAAAGGGGTTCCCTCGCGAGCTTTCTTT,CASSKGVPSRAFF
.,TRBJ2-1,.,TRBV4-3,TGCGCCAGCAGCCGACTAATGGGCAATGAGCAGTTCTTC,CASSRLMGNEQFF
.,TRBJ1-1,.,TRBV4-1,TGCGCCAGCAGCCAAGATTTGGGCAGGGTCCATACTGAAGCTTTCTTT,CASSQDLGRVHTEAFF
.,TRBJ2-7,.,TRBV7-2,TGTGCCAGCAGCTTCGCTCAACGGGAGCAGTACTTC,CASSFAQREQYF
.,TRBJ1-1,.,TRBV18,TGTGCCAGCTCAAATATGAACACTGAAGCTTTCTTT,CASSNMNTEAFF
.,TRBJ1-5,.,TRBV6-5,TGTGCCAGCAGTACGAGCGGGGGGCCCCAGCATTTT,CASSTSGGPQHF
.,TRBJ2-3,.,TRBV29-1,TGCAGCGTAGGGGACAACACAGATACGCAGTATTTT,CSVGDNTDTQYF
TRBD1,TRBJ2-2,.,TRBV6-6,TGTGCCAGCCAGGGGGCTCGTACCGGGGAGCTGTTTTTT,CASQGARTGELFF
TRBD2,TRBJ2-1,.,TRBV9,TGTGCCAGCAACGACCTCGGGGGGGCCTACAATGAGCAGTTCTTC,CASNDLGGAYNEQFF
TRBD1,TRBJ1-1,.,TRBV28,TGTGCCAGCAGTTCCACAGGGGCCGGGAACACTGAAGCTTTCTTT,CASSSTGAGNTEAFF
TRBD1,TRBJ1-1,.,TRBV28,TGTGCCAGCAATACCCCGGGACAGGGGTTTGGAGCTTTCTTT,CASNTPGQGFGAFF
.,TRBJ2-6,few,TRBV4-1,TGCGCCAGCAGCCAAAGCTTAGCCCTATGGACAGCAAGGGAAACTGGGGCCAACGTCCTGACTTTC,CASSQSLALWTARETGANVLTF
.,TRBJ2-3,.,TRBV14,TGTGCCAGCAGCCCAAGTTTAGGAACAGTGACAGATACGCAGTATTTT,CASSPSLGTVTDTQYF
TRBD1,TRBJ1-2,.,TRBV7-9,TGTGCCAGCAGCCGGGACAGGGGTAGCTATGGCTACACCTTC,CASSRDRGSYGYTF
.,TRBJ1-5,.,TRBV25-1,TGTGCCAGCAGTGAATTGGGCAGCAATCAGCCCCAGCATTTT,CASSELGSNQPQHF
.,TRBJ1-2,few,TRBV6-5,TGTGCCAGCAGTTACCGTCAGGGGAACTATGGCTACACCTTC,CASSYRQGNYGYTF
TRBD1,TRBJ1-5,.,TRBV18,TGTGCCAGCTCACAAAGAGGGACAGGGGCCCGCCCCGGCAATCAGCCCCAGCATTTT,CASSQRGTGARPGNQPQHF
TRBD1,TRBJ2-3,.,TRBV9,TGTGCCAGCAGGACAGGGGGCCCCACAGATACGCAGTATTTT,CASRTGGPTDTQYF
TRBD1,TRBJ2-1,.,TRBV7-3,TGTGCCAGCAGCTCAGGGGGTTTTTTCGACAATGAGCAGTTCTTC,CASSSGGFFDNEQFF
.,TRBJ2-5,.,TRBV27,TGTGCCAGCAGTCCAATAGATGGGACTGAATCATTAGAGACCCAGTACTTC,CASSPIDGTESLETQYF
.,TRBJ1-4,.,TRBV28,TGTGCCAGCAGTTTTAGGACCGGGTCCACCGGGGGAAAACTGTTTTTT,CASSFRTGSTGGKLFF
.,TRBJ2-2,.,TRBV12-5,TGTGCTAGTGGTTTGGACACTAGCACCGGGGAGCTGTTTTTT,CASGLDTSTGELFF
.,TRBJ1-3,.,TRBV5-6,TGTGCCAGCAGCTTGGTGCAGACTGGAAACACCATATATTTT,CASSLVQTGNTIYF
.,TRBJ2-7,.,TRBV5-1,TGCGCCAGCAGCTTGAGGGGCTTCGACTACGAGCAGTACTTC,CASSLRGFDYEQYF
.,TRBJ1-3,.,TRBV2,TGTGCCAGCACCGAGGGTTTCGTAAACACCATATATTTT,CASTEGFVNTIYF
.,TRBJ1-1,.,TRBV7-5,TGTGTCAGAAGCAGGACAGGGGTCGGCACTGAAGCTTTCTTT,CVRSRTGVGTEAFF
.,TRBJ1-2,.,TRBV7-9,TGTGCCAGCAGCCCCAGGGGTAGCTATGGCTACACCTTC,CASSPRGSYGYTF
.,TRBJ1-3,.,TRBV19,TGTGCCAGTAGTATCCGGGGGGCAGGGCCCTCTGGAAACACCATATATTTT,CASSIRGAGPSGNTIYF
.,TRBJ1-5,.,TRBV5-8,TGTGCCAGCAGCTTGCCAGGGAGCAATCAGCCCCAGCATTTT,CASSLPGSNQPQHF
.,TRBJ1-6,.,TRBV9,TGTGCCAGCAGCGTAGATCGCAGGCACTCACCCCTCCACTTT,CASSVDRRHSPLHF
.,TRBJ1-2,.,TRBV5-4,TGTGCCAGCAGCGGTCAGGGGCTAGGGTATGGCTACACCTTC,CASSGQGLGYGYTF